Detailed here is one TCR beta chain. The antigen remains undetermined. The junction differs from germline at one of its ends, possibly a read error. This entry is derived from a study of T cell responses to AZD1222 COVID-19 vaccine. Points from the study as a whole: Among those given AZD1222, only five or six were seropositive at baseline. The study found Spike-specific TCR breadth and depth rose after two AZD1222 doses.

The method was immunoSEQ multiplex PCR; TCRdb's version includes in-frame clones alone and lacks a portion of them. The sample has some 60,000 clones, 80% to 90% seen once. The sample here was peripheral blood, taken 28 days after the second AZD1222 dose. This receptor was obtained from an adult who received the AZD1222 COVID-19 vaccine.

The CDR3 DNA sequence: TGTGCCAGCAGCCTAGCCGGGAGGGGGGCCTACAATGAGCAGTTCTTC. Residues: CASSLAGRGAYNEQFF. The chain combines TRBV7-6 with TRBJ2-1, with 8 bases matching TRBD2. This CDR3 region has 16 residues. The germline gives CDR1 SGHVS, CDR2 FNYEAQ. Combining the CDR3 with reference TRBV7-6 and TRBJ2-1 gives the whole variable domain GAGVSQSPRYKVTKRGQDVALRCDPISGHVSLYWYRQALGQGPEFLTYFNYEAQQDKSGLPNDRFSAERPEGSISTLTIQRTEQRDSAMYRCASSLAGRGAYNEQFFGPGTRLTVL.